The clone carrying this TCR beta chain was found many times. These data come from a study of CD8 T cells in ankylosing spondylitis. Germline CDR1 and CDR2: MDHEN and SYDVKM. Trimming removed 3 bases at V and 7 bases at J, with 18 bases between. CDR3 length: 16 amino acids. TCRdb passed the 5' RACE reads through MiXCR, listing each CDR3 protein once. This sample yields under 150,000 distinct CDR3 sequences, of which more than 7% are seen a single time; 6% to 9.5% belongs to the top ten. The sequence derives from a male donor with ankylosing spondylitis. Source material: synovial fluid, either unsorted or a sorted T cell fraction (not recorded which). J is TRBJ2-2 and V is TRBV28; D may correspond to TRBD1 or TRBD2 (6 bases each). This chain's CDR3 is CASSLLARGRSGELFF. DNA of the CDR3: TGTGCCAGCAGTTTGCTAGCCCGGGGGCGGAGCGGGGAGCTGTTTTTT.